Each of the 30 T cell receptor beta chains below was sequenced from the same sample in a study of T cell responses to AZD1222 COVID-19 vaccine. Repertoires were generated with immunoSEQ multiplex PCR, while TCRdb's copy carries only in-frame clones and drops some. This sample has about 140,000 clones; roughly 92% occur once, and the top ten carry roughly 5%. The sequences come from peripheral blood, collected on day 0 of AZD1222 vaccination. These receptors originate from an adult in good health.

The chain uses TRBV27 and TRBJ2-2; D remains ambiguous. Germline V lookup: CDR1 MNHEY, CDR2 SMNVEV (reference sequence). CDR3 length: 12 amino acids. V was shortened by 3 bases and J by 7 bases, with 6 bases between the two germline ends. CDR3: CASSFGLGELFF. Written as DNA, the CDR3 is TGTGCCAGCAGTTTTGGCCTCGGGGAGCTGTTTTTT.

The CDR3 DNA reads as TGTGGCACCGGGACATTCAAAACTGAAGCTTTCTTT. Its translation is CGTGTFKTEAFF. V gene TRBV6-5 combines with J gene TRBJ1-1; D may be TRBD1 (6 bases). CDR1 MNHEY and CDR2 SVGAGI come from the germline V gene. This CDR3 region has 12 residues.

This sequence joins TRBV11-2 and TRBJ2-7, with D unclear. The ends were cut back, 5 bases at V and 6 bases at J, with 11 bases in the middle. The V gene's germline CDR1 is SGHAT and CDR2 FQNNGV. The length of the CDR3 is 12 residues. The chain's CDR3 is CASSTSFTEQYF. DNA for the CDR3: TGTGCCAGCAGCACAAGTTTTACCGAGCAGTACTTC.

This rearrangement joins TRBV11-2 to TRBJ2-2, with TRBD2 identical over 10 bases. This CDR3 has 16 amino acids. CDR1 SGHAT and CDR2 FQNNGV come from the germline V gene. With V trimmed by 2 bases and J by 6 bases, 6 bases remained unmatched. This CDR3 is CASSLWPSGSPGELFF. Written as DNA, the CDR3 is TGTGCCAGCAGCTTATGGCCTAGCGGGAGTCCCGGGGAGCTGTTTTTT. The entire variable domain, with the rest obtained from reference TRBV11-2 and TRBJ2-2, is as follows: EAGVAQSPRYKIIEKRQSVAFWCNPISGHATLYWYQQILGQGPKLLIQFQNNGVVDDSQLPKDRFSAERLKGVDSTLKIQPAKLEDSAVYLCASSLWPSGSPGELFFGEGSRLTVL.

CDR3 coding DNA: TGCAGCGTTGGGGACAGTGATGGCTACACCTTC. This codes for CSVGDSDGYTF. The chain employs TRBV29-1 and TRBJ1-2, with TRBD1 identical over 7 bases. Germline V gene data show CDR1 as SQVTM and CDR2 as ANQGSEA. The V segment lost 4 bases and the J segment 6 bases; nucleotides outside the gene matches: 2. This CDR3 contains 11 residues.

This chain uses TRBV6-1 with TRBJ2-1; D may be TRBD1 (6 bases). Germline-derived CDR1 and CDR2 are MNHNS and SASEGT. V lost 3 bases to trimming and J lost 4 bases, with 10 bases between them. This CDR3 region has 14 residues. The CDR3 here is CASSDRGQYNEQFF. Here the CDR3 DNA reads TGTGCCAGCAGTGATCGGGGACAATACAATGAGCAGTTCTTC.

This clone was observed a single time. The chain joins TRBV5-1 to TRBJ2-1, with D possibly matching TRBD1 (5 bases). The CDR3 covers 16 residues. Germline CDR1 SGHRS, CDR2 YFSETQ. V was shortened by 6 bases and J by 0 bases, with 16 bases between the two germline ends. DNA of the CDR3: TGCGCCAGCACCATGAGTGGGGCTTTCTCCTACAATGAGCAGTTCTTC. It yields the protein CASTMSGAFSYNEQFF.

The V and J genes are TRBV11-2 and TRBJ1-1; possible D gene TRBD1, 5 bases. The V gene lost 5 bases and the J gene lost 2 bases, with 18 bases spanning the gap. The CDR3 extends over 16 amino acids. Germline V gene data show CDR1 as SGHAT and CDR2 as FQNNGV. The DNA for the CDR3 is TGTGCCAGCAGCAATCCCTTCCGGACAAATAACACTGAAGCTTTCTTT. Its protein product is CASSNPFRTNNTEAFF. Filled out from reference TRBV11-2 and TRBJ1-1, the complete variable domain reads EAGVAQSPRYKIIEKRQSVAFWCNPISGHATLYWYQQILGQGPKLLIQFQNNGVVDDSQLPKDRFSAERLKGVDSTLKIQPAKLEDSAVYLCASSNPFRTNNTEAFFGQGTRLTVV.

This chain joins TRBV11-2 and TRBJ2-7, with a possible D match to TRBD2 (5 bases). Germline-derived CDR1 and CDR2 are SGHAT and FQNNGV. The V end was cut by 1 base, the J end by 2 bases, with 12 bases between. This CDR3 spans 15 amino acids. The CDR3 here is CASSLAREATYEQYF. The CDR3 nucleotides read TGTGCCAGCAGCTTAGCCCGGGAAGCCACCTACGAGCAGTACTTC. Variable domain in full (rest from reference TRBV11-2 and TRBJ2-7): EAGVAQSPRYKIIEKRQSVAFWCNPISGHATLYWYQQILGQGPKLLIQFQNNGVVDDSQLPKDRFSAERLKGVDSTLKIQPAKLEDSAVYLCASSLAREATYEQYFGPGTRLTVT.

This clone was picked up a small number of times. The V gene is TRBV7-9, the J gene TRBJ2-5, with D maybe TRBD1 (5 bases). Trimming removed 2 bases from V and 5 bases from J, with 21 bases in between. The germline V gene has CDR1 SEHNR and CDR2 FQNEAQ (reference sequence). This CDR3 has 17 amino acids. CDR3 coding DNA: TGTGCCAGCAGCTTAATCTCGAGGACAATTCTTGGGGAGACCCAGTACTTC. Its translation is CASSLISRTILGETQYF.

This rearrangement joins TRBV21-1 to TRBJ2-6; the table's D call, TRBD1, was not checked against the DNA. TRBV21-1 is described as a pseudogene. The CDR3 contains 21 residues. The CDR3 reads CASSKGGQYYITASGANVLTF. As DNA, the CDR3 is TGTGCCAGCAGCAAAGGGGGACAGTACTACATTACTGCCTCTGGGGCCAACGTCCTGACTTTC.

A single count supports this clone. The chain uses TRBV27 and TRBJ2-3; D is uncertain. Trimming took off 8 bases at V and 2 bases at J, with 11 bases between the two ends. The germline V gene has CDR1 MNHEY and CDR2 SMNVEV (reference sequence). CDR3 size: 13 residues. CDR3 amino acids: CASRIGYTDTQYF. CDR3 in DNA: TGTGCCAGCCGAATTGGTTACACAGATACGCAGTATTTT.

V is TRBV10-2 and J is TRBJ1-5; D remains ambiguous. CDR3 size: 16 residues. The V end was cut by 2 bases, the J end by 0 bases, with 11 bases between. CDR1 is WSHSY, CDR2 SAAADI, per germline. CDR3 bases: TGCGCCAGCAGTGAGAACCCGGGGAATAGCAATCAGCCCCAGCATTTT. Encoded protein: CASSENPGNSNQPQHF.

This clone was detected once. The rearrangement uses TRBV6-1 and TRBJ1-2; D is ambiguous. CDR1 is MNHNS and CDR2 is SASEGT in the germline V gene. Trimming removed 2 bases at V and 2 bases at J, with 9 bases between. This CDR3 region has 14 residues. DNA for the CDR3: TGTGCCAGCAGTGAATTCGGCAGAAACTATGGCTACACCTTC. It codes for CASSEFGRNYGYTF.

The chain recombines TRBV11-3 with TRBJ1-1; the D is unclear. The germline CDR1 and CDR2 sequences are SGHNT and YENEEA. This CDR3 region has 13 residues. Trimming stripped 2 bases from V and 7 bases from J, with 11 bases between. The CDR3 nucleotides read TGTGCCAGCAGCTTAAACTTTAATGGTGAAGCTTTCTTT. Its translation is CASSLNFNGEAFF.

The CDR3 sequence is CASSPWTVNTNEKLFF. CDR3 coding DNA: TGTGCCAGCAGCCCTTGGACAGTAAACACTAATGAAAAACTGTTTTTT. This chain uses TRBV28 with TRBJ1-4; TRBD1 might be the D (6 bases). The CDR3 has 16 residues. Germline V gene sequence: CDR1 MDHEN, CDR2 SYDVKM. V was cut by 6 bases and J by 2 bases, with 16 bases left in between.

The chain joins TRBV10-3 to TRBJ2-1; D gene uncertain. Germline CDR1 ENHRY, CDR2 SYGVKD. The CDR3 has 14 residues. Trimming removed 3 bases from V and 0 bases from J, with 6 bases in between. For the CDR3, the DNA is TGTGCCATCAGTGACTGGAGCTCCTACAATGAGCAGTTCTTC. Its protein product is CAISDWSSYNEQFF.

The gene calls are TRBV6-1 and TRBJ2-4, with a possible D match to TRBD2 (6 bases). Trimming shortened V by 5 bases and J by 13 bases, and 15 bases separated the two germline ends. Germline V gene sequence: CDR1 MNHNS, CDR2 SASEGT. The CDR3 has 12 residues. The CDR3 loop is CASSTPRDSQYF. The CDR3 nucleotides are TGTGCCAGCAGTACCCCCCGGGACTCGCAGTACTTC.

V is TRBV27 and J is TRBJ1-6; no clear D gene. The CDR3 sequence is 15 residues long. The germline V gene has CDR1 MNHEY and CDR2 SMNVEV (reference sequence). V gave up 4 bases and J gave up 7 bases, with 14 bases separating them. The CDR3 coding sequence is TGTGCCAGCAGTTCGCCCTCCTTGGGGAATTCACCCCTCCACTTT. Protein: CASSSPSLGNSPLHF.

J is TRBJ1-5 and V is TRBV28; TRBD1 matches 7 bases. The CDR3 length is 14 residues. Germline loops: CDR1 MDHEN, CDR2 SYDVKM. V trimming: 7 bases; J trimming: 5 bases; junction bases outside the gene matches: 8. The CDR3 reads CASTRWQGDQPQHF. CDR3 DNA: TGTGCCAGCACCCGCTGGCAGGGGGATCAGCCCCAGCATTTT.

V is TRBV9 and J is TRBJ2-2; D gene uncertain. The CDR3 sequence is 12 residues long. The V and J ends lost 2 bases and 7 bases respectively, with 6 bases between them. From germline, CDR1 is SGDLS and CDR2 YYNGEE. The CDR3 DNA follows: TGTGCCAGCAGCGTGGACCTCGGGGAGCTGTTTTTT. This sequence encodes CASSVDLGELFF.

V gene TRBV27 combines with J gene TRBJ2-5; no reliable D call. Germline V CDR1 and CDR2: MNHEY, SMNVEV (reference sequence). The CDR3 consists of 17 residues. The ends were cut back, 3 bases at V and 1 base at J, with 18 bases in the middle. CDR3 DNA: TGTGCCAGCAGTTTTTCCAGTACCAAGGGTGCCCAAGAGACCCAGTACTTC. This sequence encodes CASSFSSTKGAQETQYF.

The chain joins TRBV12-3 or TRBV12-4 to TRBJ1-1; possibly TRBD1 for D (5 bases). The CDR3 runs to 12 residues. Trimming cost V 6 bases and J 11 bases, with 16 bases left between them. CDR3 loop: CASSLGLSEAFF. The CDR3 DNA reads TGTGCCAGCAGCCTGGGACTATCCGAGGCTTTCTTT.

V usage is TRBV27 and J usage is TRBJ2-1; D assignment may be TRBD1 or TRBD2 (5 bases each). The germline V and J ends were trimmed by 4 bases and 8 bases, with 15 bases remaining between them. CDR1 is MNHEY, CDR2 SMNVEV, per germline (reference sequence). CDR3 length: 14 amino acids. This chain's CDR3 is CASSSLVGTHEQFF. In nucleotides, the CDR3 is TGTGCCAGCAGTTCGCTCGTTGGGACCCATGAGCAGTTCTTC.

The chain couples TRBV4-1 to TRBJ2-1, with D unresolved. Germline-derived CDR1 and CDR2 are MGHRA and YSYEKL. Trimming took off 0 bases at V and 4 bases at J, with 13 bases between the two ends. The CDR3 contains 16 residues. As DNA, the CDR3 is TGCGCCAGCAGCCAAGATTTGCAGATGGATTACAATGAGCAGTTCTTC. Residues: CASSQDLQMDYNEQFF.

This chain links TRBV7-8 with TRBJ1-2; perhaps TRBD1 as D (6 bases). The CDR3 extends over 16 amino acids. Germline V gene sequence: CDR1 SGHVS, CDR2 FQNEAQ. The V and J ends lost 5 bases and 2 bases respectively, with 18 bases between them. The CDR3 DNA reads TGTGCCAGCAGCCGCGCGGGGGCCAAACCAAACTATGGCTACACCTTC. Protein sequence: CASSRAGAKPNYGYTF.

J is TRBJ2-5 and V is TRBV24-1; TRBD1 matches 9 bases. The germline gives CDR1 KGHDR, CDR2 SFDVKD. V was clipped by 4 bases and J by 2 bases; unmatched bases: 4. This CDR3 spans 15 amino acids. This CDR3 reads CATSEPTGGQETQYF. The CDR3 DNA reads TGTGCCACCAGTGAACCGACAGGGGGTCAAGAGACCCAGTACTTC.

The V and J genes are TRBV18 and TRBJ1-5; D possibly corresponds to TRBD1 (6 bases). Trimming removed 1 base from V and 0 bases from J, with 7 bases in between. Germline values: CDR1 KGHSH, CDR2 LQKENI. This CDR3 region has 15 residues. DNA for the CDR3: TGTGCCAGCTCACCACAGGGGGATAGCAATCAGCCCCAGCATTTT. This codes for CASSPQGDSNQPQHF.

J is TRBJ1-5 and V is TRBV3-1 (or the pseudogene TRBV3-2); a possible D gene is TRBD1 (6 bases). The CDR3 spans 15 residues. The germline CDR1 and CDR2 sequences are LGHDT and YNNKEL (reference sequence). V was pared by 0 bases and J by 3 bases, with 9 bases between. CDR3 in amino acids: CASSQDGGPNQPQHF. The CDR3 nucleotides read TGTGCCAGCAGCCAAGATGGGGGCCCCAATCAGCCCCAGCATTTT.

This sequence joins TRBV5-4 and TRBJ2-1; D call uncertain. V lost 0 bases and J 0 bases, leaving 13 bases between the germline ends. CDR1 and CDR2 (germline): SGHNT, YYREEE (reference sequence). The CDR3 extends over 17 amino acids. The CDR3 DNA reads as TGTGCCAGCAGCTTGGGTCACAGAGGCGCCTCCTACAATGAGCAGTTCTTC. This codes for CASSLGHRGASYNEQFF.